This T cell receptor beta chain was documented in a study of blood T cell repertoires in COVID-19. Generated by immunoSEQ multiplex PCR, the TCRdb table keeps only in-frame clones and is missing some. Of about 160,000 clones in the sample, 85% are singletons; the top ten hold less than 3.5%. This CDR3 region has 16 residues. V shed 0 bases and J shed 1 base, with 13 bases lying between them. Germline V CDR1 and CDR2: SGHRS, YFSETQ. This clone was observed once. Sequencing was carried out using peripheral blood. This chain links TRBV5-1 with TRBJ1-1; TRBD1 is a possible D gene (5 bases). This TCR was recovered from a human donor with acute or convalescent COVID-19. The donor label of this sample is uncertain. In DNA, the CDR3 is TGCGCCAGCAGCTTGGCCGGCCAGGGATCGAACACTGAAGCTTTCTTT. Its protein product is CASSLAGQGSNTEAFF.